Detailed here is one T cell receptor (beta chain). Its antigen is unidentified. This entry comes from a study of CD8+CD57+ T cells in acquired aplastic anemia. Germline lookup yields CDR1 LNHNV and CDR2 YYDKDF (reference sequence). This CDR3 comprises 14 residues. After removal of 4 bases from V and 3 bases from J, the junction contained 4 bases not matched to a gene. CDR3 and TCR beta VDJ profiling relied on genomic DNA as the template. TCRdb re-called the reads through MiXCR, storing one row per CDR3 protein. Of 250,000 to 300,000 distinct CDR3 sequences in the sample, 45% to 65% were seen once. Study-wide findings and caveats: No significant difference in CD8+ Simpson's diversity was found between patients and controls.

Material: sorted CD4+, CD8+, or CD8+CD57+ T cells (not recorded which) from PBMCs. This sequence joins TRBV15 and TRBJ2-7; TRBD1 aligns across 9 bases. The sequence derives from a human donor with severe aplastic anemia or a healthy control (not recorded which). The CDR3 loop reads CATSIGTGIYEQYF. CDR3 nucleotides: TGTGCCACCAGCATCGGGACAGGGATCTACGAGCAGTACTTC.